This TCR beta chain was obtained from a study of response to subunit inactivated influenza vaccine. Overall study findings and caveats: Authors suggested each seasonal influenza vaccination recruits few new T cells.

TCRdb itself ran the RT-PCR reads through MiXCR, one entry per CDR3 protein. The top ten clones hold about a tenth of a sample with about 780,000 distinct CDR3 sequences, roughly 18% of them seen once. The CDR3 sequence is 14 residues long. Trimming removed 0 bases from V and 6 bases from J, with 11 bases in between. The V gene's germline CDR1 is LGHDT and CDR2 YNNKEL (reference sequence). Turning to this clonotype: The antigen is not known.

Sequences were derived from PBMCs from blood, sampled 5 to 6 days after vaccination. The J gene is TRBJ1-2, the V gene TRBV3-1; D remains unclear. This TCR derives from a man in his fifties who received an inactivated influenza vaccine. The CDR3 loop reads CASSQDSRRHGYTF. The CDR3 region has the DNA TGTGCCAGCAGCCAAGATTCACGGAGGCATGGCTACACCTTC.